This is a list of T cell receptor beta chains from one sample in a study of cytotoxic CD8 clonotypes in ibrutinib-treated CLL. The table came from immunoSEQ multiplex PCR; TCRdb's copy has only in-frame clones and leaves some out. The data show around 70,000 clones, roughly nine tenths seen once. The specimen was PBMCs, collected after 12 months of ibrutinib treatment. The receptors originated from a human donor with chronic lymphocytic leukemia. The conserved cysteine and the conserved F or W are not part of the CDR3 here.

>12|TRBJ2-5|TRBV5-1
ASSFRDRGETQY
>14|TRBJ1-1|TRBV10-3
AISEQPGQGYTEAF
>11|TRBJ2-5|TRBV4-1
ASSQWRQETQY
>13|TRBJ2-7|TRBV6-1
ASSESVRGLDEQY
>13|TRBJ2-1|TRBV27
ASRRLAGVGNEQF
>16|TRBJ2-1|TRBV7-3
ASSLRGTSRRSYNEQF
>13|TRBJ1-4|TRBV6-5
ASSYWGSEDEKLF
>13|TRBJ1-1|TRBV11-1
ASRSRWHLNTEAF
>14|TRBJ1-5|TRBV4-1
ASSQVWVGKDQPQH
>15|TRBJ2-2|TRBV27
ASSFLAGGHLPGELF
>13|TRBJ1-5|TRBV19
ASSSLQGAGQPQH
>14|TRBJ1-5|TRBV7-8
ASSLSGTGLNQPQH